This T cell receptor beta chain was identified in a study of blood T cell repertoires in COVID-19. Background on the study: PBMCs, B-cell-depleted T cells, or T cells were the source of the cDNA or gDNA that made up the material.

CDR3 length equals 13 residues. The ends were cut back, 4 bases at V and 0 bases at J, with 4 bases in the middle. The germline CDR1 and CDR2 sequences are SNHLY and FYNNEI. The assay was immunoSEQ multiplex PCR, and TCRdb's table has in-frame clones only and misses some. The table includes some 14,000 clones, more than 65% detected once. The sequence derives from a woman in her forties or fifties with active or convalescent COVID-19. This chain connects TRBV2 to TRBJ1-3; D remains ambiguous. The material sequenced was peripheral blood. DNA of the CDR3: TGTGCCAGCAGTGCCATCTCTGGAAACACCATATATTTT. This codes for CASSAISGNTIYF.